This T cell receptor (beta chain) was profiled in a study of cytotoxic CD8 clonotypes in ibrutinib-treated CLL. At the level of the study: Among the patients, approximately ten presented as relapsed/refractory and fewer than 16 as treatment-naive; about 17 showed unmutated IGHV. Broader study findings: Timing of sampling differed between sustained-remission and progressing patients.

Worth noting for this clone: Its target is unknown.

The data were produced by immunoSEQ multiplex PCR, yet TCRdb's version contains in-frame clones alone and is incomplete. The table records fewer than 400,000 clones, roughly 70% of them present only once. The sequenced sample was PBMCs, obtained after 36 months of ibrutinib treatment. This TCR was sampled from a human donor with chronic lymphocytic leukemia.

The CDR3 DNA reads as TGTGCCAGCAGTCAGGGGGACAGGGTACATGAAAAACTGTTTTTT. This sequence encodes CASSQGDRVHEKLFF. The chain combines TRBV28 with TRBJ1-4; 9 bases fit TRBD1. Germline trimming cut 5 bases from V and 6 bases from J; bases unmatched to any gene: 7. This CDR3 has 15 residues. Germline V lookup: CDR1 MDHEN, CDR2 SYDVKM.